Following are 18 T cell receptor beta chains from one sample sequenced in a study of read filtering for tumor transcriptome and immune sequencing. Molecular barcoded adaptors covering alpha/delta and beta/gamma chains were used on 400 to 450 ng RNA. MiXCR, run by TCRdb on the reads, gives a single entry per CDR3 protein. The data show tens of thousands of distinct CDR3 sequences, under 25% seen once. The sequenced sample consisted of a population of CD138-negative cells sorted from bone marrow. Source of these receptors: a donor aged 40 or older with multiple myeloma.

The table lists this clonotype with a few counts. V gene TRBV6-1 combines with J gene TRBJ2-2; possible D gene TRBD1, 5 bases. From germline, CDR1 is MNHNS and CDR2 SASEGT. Trimming pared 4 bases from V and 1 base from J, leaving 13 bases between. There are 16 residues in the CDR3. The CDR3 is CASSVPGMENTGELFF. The CDR3 DNA reads TGTGCCAGCAGTGTCCCAGGGATGGAGAACACCGGGGAGCTGTTTTTT.

The V gene is TRBV20-1, the J gene TRBJ1-1, with D possibly being TRBD1 (5 bases). The V end was cut by 1 base, the J end by 5 bases, with 11 bases between. The CDR3 length is 13 residues. Germline loops: CDR1 DFQATT, CDR2 SNEGSKA (reference sequence). The CDR3 DNA reads TGCAGTGCTAGAGTTGGAGGGGATACTGAAGCTTTCTTT. This translates into CSARVGGDTEAFF.

This clonotype showed up just once. A much larger clone differs from this one at a single base, so this may be a read error. This CDR3 is missing its conserved last phenylalanine or tryptophan, likely due to a read error. The chain is built from TRBV28 and TRBJ2-3; the match to TRBD2 covers 12 bases. Germline V gives CDR1 MDHEN, CDR2 SYDVKM. With 8 bases clipped from V and 7 bases from J, the junction kept 10 bases outside the gene matches. The CDR3 runs 15 residues. The CDR3 loop is CASGTGTSGRNTQYL. CDR3 coding DNA: TGTGCCAGCGGTACCGGGACTAGCGGGCGTAATACGCAGTATCTT.

This sequence joins TRBV7-9 and TRBJ2-1, with 10 nucleotides matching TRBD1. Germline values: CDR1 SEHNR, CDR2 FQNEAQ (reference sequence). Trimming cost V 5 bases and J 7 bases; bases outside gene matches: 2. The CDR3 has 13 amino acids. CDR3 nucleotides: TGTGCCAGCAGCCCGGACAGGGGGAATGAGCAGTTCTTC. It translates to CASSPDRGNEQFF.

This clonotype was seen at least ten times. This sequence joins TRBV28 and TRBJ2-1, with D tentatively TRBD1 (6 bases). Germline V gene lookup returns CDR1 MDHEN and CDR2 SYDVKM. V was pared by 5 bases and J by 4 bases, with 12 bases between. The CDR3 is made up of 14 amino acids. This CDR3 is CASSPGQIYNEQFF. CDR3 DNA sequence: TGTGCCAGCAGTCCAGGACAGATTTACAATGAGCAGTTCTTC.

The chain uses TRBV28 and TRBJ2-2; 7 bases fit TRBD1. The CDR3 loop spans 14 amino acids. Germline lookup yields CDR1 MDHEN and CDR2 SYDVKM. CDR3 in DNA: TGTGCTAGCCGCTGGTACAGGGGTACCGGGGAGCTGTTTTTT. As protein: CASRWYRGTGELFF.

This clonotype was seen repeatedly, ten times or more. The gene calls are TRBV7-9 and TRBJ2-6; D is undetermined. Germline V gene data show CDR1 as SEHNR and CDR2 as FQNEAQ (reference sequence). V was shortened by 5 bases and J by 6 bases, with 14 bases between the two germline ends. The CDR3 is 15 amino acids. The CDR3, as DNA: TGTGCCAGCAGCCCGACTGCCACTCCGGCCAACGTCCTGACTTTC. Amino acid sequence: CASSPTATPANVLTF.

The table lists this clonotype with many counts. This sequence joins TRBV29-1 and TRBJ1-1; D not certain. Germline CDR1 and CDR2: SQVTM and ANQGSEA. V was trimmed by 4 bases and J by 1 base, leaving 7 bases between them. The length of the CDR3 is 12 residues. This CDR3 is CSVGSGNTEAFF. The CDR3 DNA is TGCAGCGTTGGATCCGGGAACACTGAAGCTTTCTTT.

The sample holds many counts of this clonotype. DNA for the CDR3: TGTGCCAGCAGAACCACTTGGGGGACAGGATCCACAGATACGCAGTATTTT. This sequence encodes CASRTTWGTGSTDTQYF. This chain links TRBV12-3 or TRBV12-4 with TRBJ2-3; 8 nucleotides line up with TRBD1. The CDR3 length is 17 residues. After removal of 6 bases from V and 2 bases from J, the junction contained 13 bases not matched to a gene.

This clonotype was detected ten times or more. This chain connects TRBV13 to TRBJ2-7; 8 bases align to TRBD1. V dropped 4 bases and J dropped 2; count of bases not matched to a gene: 4. Germline V gene data show CDR1 as PRHDT and CDR2 as FYEKMQ (reference sequence). CDR3 length equals 14 residues. The CDR3 region is CASSSRGRPYEQYF. CDR3 DNA sequence: TGTGCCAGCAGCTCCAGGGGGCGCCCCTACGAGCAGTACTTC.

This clonotype was found many times. The V gene is TRBV7-2, the J gene TRBJ2-1; 11 nucleotides agree with TRBD2. J gave up 6 bases and V 5 bases, and 6 bases lay outside the gene matches. CDR1 is SGHTA and CDR2 is FQGNSA in the germline V gene. The CDR3 is 15 residues long. CDR3 sequence: CASSGPSGGFNEQFF. CDR3 nucleotide sequence: TGTGCCAGCAGCGGGCCTAGCGGGGGGTTCAATGAGCAGTTCTTC.

The rearrangement links TRBV29-1 to TRBJ1-1; TRBD1 might be the D (5 bases). The V end was cut by 3 bases, the J end by 5 bases, with 16 bases between. Germline V gene sequence: CDR1 SQVTM, CDR2 ANQGSEA. This CDR3 is built from 14 residues. CDR3 sequence reads: CSVDPSGGGTEAFF. CDR3 sequence (DNA): TGCAGCGTTGACCCGTCGGGGGGGGGAACTGAAGCTTTCTTT.

Remarks on this clonotype: A junction end diverges from the germline sequence, so it may reflect a read error. This chain uses TRBV7-9 with TRBJ2-3; TRBD2 aligns across 7 bases. The germline V gene has CDR1 SEHNR and CDR2 FQNEAQ (reference sequence). This CDR3 spans 15 amino acids. In nucleotides, the CDR3 is TGTGCCAGCAGCCTAGCGGAACCTAGCACAGATACGCAGTATTTT. Translation gives CASSLAEPSTDTQYF.

This clonotype has at least ten counts. The rearrangement links TRBV5-1 to TRBJ1-4; tentatively, D is TRBD1 (5 bases). Germline CDR1 is SGHRS and CDR2 is YFSETQ. Trimming cost V 0 bases and J 6 bases, with 12 bases left between them. This CDR3 has 15 residues. CDR3 residues: CASSLAGQGHEKLFF. DNA of the CDR3: TGCGCCAGCAGCTTGGCGGGGCAGGGCCATGAAAAACTGTTTTTT. The variable domain in full, completed from reference TRBV5-1 and TRBJ1-4, reads KAGVTQTPRYLIKTRGQQVTLSCSPISGHRSVSWYQQTPGQGLQFLFEYFSETQRNKGNFPGRFSGRQFSNSRSEMNVSTLELGDSALYLCASSLAGQGHEKLFFGSGTQLSVL.

This clonotype was seen a few times. The V call is TRBV5-1, the J call TRBJ2-3, with D maybe TRBD2 (8 bases). Between the trimmed V and J ends, which lost 4 bases and 4 bases, there was a span of 19 bases. This CDR3 has 16 residues. The germline gives CDR1 SGHRS, CDR2 YFSETQ. CDR3 residues: CASSPREGARADTQYF. The DNA of the CDR3 is TGCGCCAGCAGCCCTCGGGAGGGGGCGCGCGCAGATACGCAGTATTTT.

This rearrangement joins TRBV7-9 to TRBJ2-7, with no clear D. CDR1 is SEHNR, CDR2 FQNEAQ, per germline (reference sequence). This CDR3 is built from 13 residues. Trimming stripped 5 bases from V and 3 bases from J, with 11 bases between. This chain's CDR3 is CASSPVGLYEQYF. As DNA, the CDR3 is TGTGCCAGCAGCCCGGTAGGCCTCTACGAGCAGTACTTC. Full variable domain (outside the CDR3, taken from reference TRBV7-9 and TRBJ2-7): DTGVSQNPRHKITKRGQNVTFRCDPISEHNRLYWYRQTLGQGPEFLTYFQNEAQLEKSRLLSDRFSAERPKGSFSTLEIQRTEQGDSAMYLCASSPVGLYEQYFGPGTRLTVT.

This clonotype came up once. A far larger clone differs by one base, so this is likely a read error. The rearrangement joins TRBV11-3 to TRBJ2-7; a weak D match, TRBD2 (5 bases). Trimming took 4 bases from V and 7 from J, leaving 17 bases between them. The germline V gene has CDR1 SGHNT and CDR2 YENEEA. This CDR3 region has 14 residues. The CDR3 sequence is CASSSLAGWNEQYF. The CDR3 DNA reads TGTGCCAGCAGCTCATTGGCGGGTTGGAATGAGCAGTACTTC.

The sample holds many counts of this clonotype. The chain joins TRBV5-4 to TRBJ2-7; D is unresolved. V lost 4 bases and J lost 0, with 5 bases in between. The germline V gene has CDR1 SGHNT and CDR2 YYREEE (reference sequence). The CDR3 covers 12 residues. The CDR3 region is CASSLSSYEQYF. CDR3 bases: TGTGCCAGCAGCCTCAGCTCCTACGAGCAGTACTTC.